Below are 5 T cell receptor beta chains sequenced from a single sample in a study of shared clonotypes between healthy human individuals. Libraries were prepared by immunoSEQ multiplex PCR; TCRdb keeps only in-frame clonotypes and omits some of them. The data show a few million clones, 80% to 95% seen once. Naive CD8 populations comprised CD45RO-negative cells positively selected for CCR7, excluding terminally differentiated effector memory CD45RA+ cells. Material for sequencing was naive CD8+ T cells from PBMCs. The receptors shown here come from a man between 18 and 35 years old in good health. Some clones in this sample may be carry-over from other donors' samples.

The chain employs TRBV28 and TRBJ1-2; possible D gene TRBD1, 5 bases. The CDR3 spans 14 residues. The V gene lost 6 bases and the J gene lost 4 bases, with 15 bases spanning the gap. Germline V gives CDR1 MDHEN, CDR2 SYDVKM. The CDR3 protein is CASSRSPGGYGYTF. CDR3 sequence (DNA): TGTGCCAGCAGCCGGTCCCCCGGGGGCTATGGCTACACCTTC.

As for this clone: At one end, the junction sequence differs from germline, possibly due to a read error. The gene calls are TRBV4-1 and TRBJ2-2, with D possibly being TRBD2 (6 bases). Per germline, CDR1 MGHRA and CDR2 YSYEKL. This CDR3 is built from 13 residues. CDR3 protein: CATSGSNTGELFF. CDR3 bases: TGCGCCACCAGCGGGTCGAACACCGGGGAGCTGTTTTTT.

This chain joins TRBV14 and TRBJ2-7; TRBD1 is a possible D gene (6 bases). The ends were cut back, 3 bases at V and 1 base at J, with 13 bases in the middle. The CDR3 runs 15 residues. Germline CDR1 SGHDN, CDR2 FVKESK. CDR3 residues: CASSHISTGSYEQYF. CDR3 bases: TGTGCCAGCAGCCACATATCGACAGGATCCTACGAGCAGTACTTC. The full variable domain, completed using reference TRBV14 and TRBJ2-7, is EAGVTQFPSHSVIEKGQTVTLRCDPISGHDNLYWYRRVMGKEIKFLLHFVKESKQDESGMPNNRFLAERTGGTYSTLKVQPAELEDSGVYFCASSHISTGSYEQYFGPGTRLTVT.

This chain joins TRBV4-1 and TRBJ2-1; TRBD2 aligns across 8 bases. CDR1 MGHRA and CDR2 YSYEKL come from the germline V gene. This CDR3 has 15 residues. V shed 2 bases, J shed 3 bases, and the junction held 3 bases outside the gene matches. The CDR3: CASSQKREFYNEQFF. The CDR3 nucleotides read TGCGCCAGCAGCCAAAAGCGGGAGTTCTACAATGAGCAGTTCTTC.

J is TRBJ2-2 and V is TRBV18; D not certain. The germline V gene encodes CDR1 KGHSH and CDR2 LQKENI. This CDR3 spans 15 amino acids. Trimming took 1 base from V and 3 from J, leaving 9 bases between them. The CDR3 here is CASSPRTEYTGELFF. CDR3 nucleotides: TGTGCCAGCTCACCACGGACGGAATACACCGGGGAGCTGTTTTTT.